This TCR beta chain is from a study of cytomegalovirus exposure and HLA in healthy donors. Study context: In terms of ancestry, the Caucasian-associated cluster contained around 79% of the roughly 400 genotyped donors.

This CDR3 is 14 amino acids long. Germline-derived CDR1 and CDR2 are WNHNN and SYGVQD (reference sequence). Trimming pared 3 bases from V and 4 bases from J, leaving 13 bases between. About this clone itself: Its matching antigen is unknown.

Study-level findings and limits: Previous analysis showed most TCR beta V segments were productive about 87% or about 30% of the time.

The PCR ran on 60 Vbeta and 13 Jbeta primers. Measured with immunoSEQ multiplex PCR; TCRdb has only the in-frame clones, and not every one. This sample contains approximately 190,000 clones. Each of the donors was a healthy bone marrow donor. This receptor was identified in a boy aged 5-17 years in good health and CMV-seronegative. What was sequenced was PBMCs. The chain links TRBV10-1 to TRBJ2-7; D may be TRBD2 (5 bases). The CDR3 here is CASSEVGEPYEQYF. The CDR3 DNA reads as TGCGCCAGCAGTGAAGTTGGGGAGCCGTACGAGCAGTACTTC.